The 10 T cell receptor beta chains reported below all come from one sample, sequenced in a study of T cells in localized non-small cell lung cancer. Assay: immunoSEQ multiplex PCR; the TCRdb copy retains only in-frame clones and omits some. The sample contains 50,000 to 75,000 clones, around 90% of which appear only once. The sequenced sample was peripheral blood, obtained before any cancer treatment. These TCRs come from a man aged 35-69 years with stage I squamous cell lung carcinoma.

This sequence joins TRBV9 and TRBJ2-3, with D possibly being TRBD1 or TRBD2 (6 bases each). CDR1 is SGDLS, CDR2 YYNGEE, per germline. Trimming cost V 3 bases and J 0 bases, with 17 bases left between them. The CDR3 is made up of 17 amino acids. DNA of the CDR3: TGTGCCAGCAGCGCTCCCCGGGGGCAAACTAGCACAGATACGCAGTATTTT. Amino acids: CASSAPRGQTSTDTQYF.

The CDR3 here is CATNRDSTYYEQYF. Written as DNA, the CDR3 is TGTGCCACCAACCGGGACAGCACTTATTACGAGCAGTACTTC. The rearrangement joins TRBV6-1 to TRBJ2-7; TRBD1 aligns across 7 bases. The CDR3 is 14 residues long. Germline assignment: CDR1 MNHNS and CDR2 SASEGT. Germline trimming cut 10 bases from V and 4 bases from J; bases unmatched to any gene: 13.

The gene calls are TRBV27 and TRBJ2-7; 10 bases match TRBD1. The ends lost 2 bases at V and 3 bases at J; junction bases unmatched: 4. Germline loops: CDR1 MNHEY, CDR2 SMNVEV (reference sequence). The CDR3 length is 15 residues. CDR3 bases: TGTGCCAGCAGTTTAGGACAGGGGGGATACTACGAGCAGTACTTC. It yields the protein CASSLGQGGYYEQYF.

The sample holds one count of this clone. The V and J genes are TRBV2 and TRBJ1-5, with a possible D match to TRBD1 (6 bases). Trimming took 6 bases from V and 5 from J, leaving 17 bases between them. This CDR3 spans 15 amino acids. Germline V gene sequence: CDR1 SNHLY, CDR2 FYNNEI. CDR3 amino acids: CASRAIRGRHQPQHF. CDR3 in DNA: TGTGCCAGCAGAGCAATCAGGGGACGCCATCAGCCCCAGCATTTT. The whole variable domain, remainder taken from reference TRBV2 and TRBJ1-5, is EPEVTQTPSHQVTQMGQEVILRCVPISNHLYFYWYRQILGQKVEFLVSFYNNEISEKSEIFDDQFSVERPDGSNFTLKIRSTKLEDSAMYFCASRAIRGRHQPQHFGDGTRLSIL.

CDR3 region: CASTTSERDTGELFF. In DNA, the CDR3 is TGTGCCAGTACCACCTCGGAGAGGGACACCGGGGAGCTGTTTTTT. The rearrangement links TRBV19 to TRBJ2-2; tentatively, D is TRBD2 (5 bases). The CDR3 loop spans 15 amino acids. V was shortened by 7 bases and J by 3 bases, with 15 bases between the two germline ends. The V gene's germline CDR1 is LNHDA and CDR2 SQIVND (reference sequence).

The rearrangement links TRBV29-1 to TRBJ1-2; the D is unclear. V lost 3 bases to trimming and J lost 5 bases, with 10 bases between them. The CDR3 extends over 12 amino acids. The V gene's germline CDR1 is SQVTM and CDR2 ANQGSEA. The CDR3 coding sequence is TGCAGCGTTGAGACACAGACGTATGGCTACACCTTC. This sequence encodes CSVETQTYGYTF.

This clone was found many times. The chain carries TRBV28 and TRBJ1-5, with D maybe TRBD1 (5 bases). CDR3 size: 17 residues. From germline, CDR1 is MDHEN and CDR2 SYDVKM. Trimming pared 5 bases from V and 3 bases from J, leaving 20 bases between. The CDR3 DNA follows: TGTGCCAGCAGTATCCCCGCCTCGATAGGGGACAATCAGCCCCAGCATTTT. Protein sequence: CASSIPASIGDNQPQHF.

The rearrangement uses TRBV18 and TRBJ1-1; D is ambiguous. The CDR3 contains 13 residues. CDR1 is KGHSH and CDR2 is LQKENI in the germline V gene. Trimming removed 2 bases from V and 0 bases from J, with 4 bases in between. For the CDR3, the DNA is TGTGCCAGCTCACCAGAACTGAACACTGAAGCTTTCTTT. Translation gives CASSPELNTEAFF.

This clone was counted a single time. This sequence joins TRBV30 and TRBJ2-6; D call uncertain. Germline V lookup: CDR1 GTSNPN, CDR2 SVGIG (reference sequence). This CDR3 has 14 residues. With 5 bases removed from V and 0 bases from J, the gap between germline ends came to 8 bases. CDR3 residues: CAWLPFSGANVLTF. The CDR3 coding sequence is TGTGCCTGGCTCCCTTTCTCTGGGGCCAACGTCCTGACTTTC.

This clone came up once. This chain connects TRBV28 to TRBJ2-7, with 8 bases identical to TRBD2. The J segment lost 2 bases and the V segment lost 4 bases, leaving 10 bases of the junction unmatched. Germline CDR1 and CDR2: MDHEN and SYDVKM. The CDR3 runs 16 residues. Here the CDR3 reads CASSSLSGGETYEQYF. For the CDR3, the DNA is TGTGCCAGCAGTTCCCTCAGCGGGGGCGAAACCTACGAGCAGTACTTC. The full variable domain, completed using reference TRBV28 and TRBJ2-7, is DVKVTQSSRYLVKRTGEKVFLECVQDMDHENMFWYRQDPGLGLRLIYFSYDVKMKEKGDIPEGYSVSREKKERFSLILESASTNQTSMYLCASSSLSGGETYEQYFGPGTRLTVT.